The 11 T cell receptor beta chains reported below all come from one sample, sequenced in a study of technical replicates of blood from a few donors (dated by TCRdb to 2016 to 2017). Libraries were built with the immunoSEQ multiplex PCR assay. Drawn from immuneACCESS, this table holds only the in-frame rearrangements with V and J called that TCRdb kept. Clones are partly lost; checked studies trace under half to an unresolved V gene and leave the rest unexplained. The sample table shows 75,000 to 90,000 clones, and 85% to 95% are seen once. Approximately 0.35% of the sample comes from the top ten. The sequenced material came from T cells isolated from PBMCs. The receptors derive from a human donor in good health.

CDR3 DNA: TGTGCCAGCAGCCCCCGGGGGGACGAAGCTTTCTTT. Translation gives CASSPRGDEAFF. The V and J genes are TRBV11-3 and TRBJ1-1; D is possibly TRBD1 (5 bases). V shed 5 bases and J shed 8 bases, with 12 bases lying between them. CDR1 SGHNT and CDR2 YENEEA come from the germline V gene. The CDR3 sequence is 12 residues long.

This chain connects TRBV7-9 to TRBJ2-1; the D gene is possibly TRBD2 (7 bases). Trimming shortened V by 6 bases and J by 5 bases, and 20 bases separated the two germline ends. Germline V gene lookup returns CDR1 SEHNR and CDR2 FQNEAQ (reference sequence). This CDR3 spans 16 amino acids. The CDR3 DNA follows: TGTGCCAGCAGGGGTAGGGGGGGGGTCGTGGACAATGAGCAGTTCTTC. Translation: CASRGRGGVVDNEQFF. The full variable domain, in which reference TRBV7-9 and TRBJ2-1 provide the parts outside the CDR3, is DTGVSQNPRHKITKRGQNVTFRCDPISEHNRLYWYRQTLGQGPEFLTYFQNEAQLEKSRLLSDRFSAERPKGSFSTLEIQRTEQGDSAMYLCASRGRGGVVDNEQFFGPGTRLTVL.

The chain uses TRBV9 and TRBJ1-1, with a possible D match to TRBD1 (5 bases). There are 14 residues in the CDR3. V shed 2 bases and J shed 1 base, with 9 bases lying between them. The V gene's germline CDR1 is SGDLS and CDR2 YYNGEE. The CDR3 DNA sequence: TGTGCCAGCAGCGTCGGGGGGAGGAACACTGAAGCTTTCTTT. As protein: CASSVGGRNTEAFF.

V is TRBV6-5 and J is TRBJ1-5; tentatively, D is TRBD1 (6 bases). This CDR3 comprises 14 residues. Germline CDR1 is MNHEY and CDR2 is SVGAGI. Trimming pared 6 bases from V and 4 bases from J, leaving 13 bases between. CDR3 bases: TGTGCCAGCAGCGCCCGGGACAAAAATCAGCCCCAGCATTTT. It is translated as CASSARDKNQPQHF.

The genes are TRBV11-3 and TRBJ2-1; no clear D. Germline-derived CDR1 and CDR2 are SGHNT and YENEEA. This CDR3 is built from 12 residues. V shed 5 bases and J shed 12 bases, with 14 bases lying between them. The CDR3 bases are TGTGCCAGCAGCCTAACCGAGTATGGGCAGTTCTTC. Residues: CASSLTEYGQFF.

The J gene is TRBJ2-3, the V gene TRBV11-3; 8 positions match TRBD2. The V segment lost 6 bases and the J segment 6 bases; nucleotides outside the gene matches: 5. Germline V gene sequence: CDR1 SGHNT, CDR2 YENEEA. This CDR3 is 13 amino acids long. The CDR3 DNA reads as TGTGCCAGCAGTCGCCGGGGGGGGGATACGCAGTATTTT. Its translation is CASSRRGGDTQYF.

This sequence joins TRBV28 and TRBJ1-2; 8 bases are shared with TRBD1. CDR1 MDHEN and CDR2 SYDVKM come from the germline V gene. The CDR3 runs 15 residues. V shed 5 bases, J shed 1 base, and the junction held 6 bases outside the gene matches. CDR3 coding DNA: TGTGCCAGCAGTCTTGGGACAGGAGTTAACTATGGCTACACCTTC. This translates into CASSLGTGVNYGYTF.

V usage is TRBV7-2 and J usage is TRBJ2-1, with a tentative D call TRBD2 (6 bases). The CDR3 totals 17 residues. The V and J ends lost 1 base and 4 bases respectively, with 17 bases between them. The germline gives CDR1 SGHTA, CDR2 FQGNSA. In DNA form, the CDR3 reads TGTGCCAGCAGCTTAGTGTCTTCGGGAGCTAGTTACAATGAGCAGTTCTTC. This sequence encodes CASSLVSSGASYNEQFF.

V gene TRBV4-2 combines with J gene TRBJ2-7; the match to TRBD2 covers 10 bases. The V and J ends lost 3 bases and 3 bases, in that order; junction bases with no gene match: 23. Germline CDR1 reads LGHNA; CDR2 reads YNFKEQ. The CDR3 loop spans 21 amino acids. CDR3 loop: CASSQVPSGSTLGSRFYEQYF. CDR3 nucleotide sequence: TGTGCCAGCAGCCAGGTACCTAGCGGGAGCACCCTCGGCTCGAGGTTCTACGAGCAGTACTTC.

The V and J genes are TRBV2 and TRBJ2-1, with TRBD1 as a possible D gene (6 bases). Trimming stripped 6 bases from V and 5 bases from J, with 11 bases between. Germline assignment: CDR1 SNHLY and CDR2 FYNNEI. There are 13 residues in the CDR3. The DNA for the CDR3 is TGTGCCAGCAGGGGGGACACAGACAATGAGCAGTTCTTC. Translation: CASRGDTDNEQFF.

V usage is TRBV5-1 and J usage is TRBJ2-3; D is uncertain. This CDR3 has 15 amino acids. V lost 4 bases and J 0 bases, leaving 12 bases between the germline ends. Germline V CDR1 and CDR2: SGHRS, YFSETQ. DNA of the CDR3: TGCGCCAGCAGCGTGGACGGTTCTAGCACAGATACGCAGTATTTT. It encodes CASSVDGSSTDTQYF.